This T cell receptor (beta chain) stems from a study of cytomegalovirus exposure and HLA in healthy donors. Study-wide points: Researchers counted around 160 TCR beta chains as cytomegalovirus-associated. Subsequent analysis showed first-cohort TCR clusters tending to co-occur in 120 or so validation repertoires. Reported performance of the classifier showed diagnosis of cytomegalovirus status with high specificity and sensitivity.

The CDR3 is 13 residues long. Germline V gene lookup returns CDR1 SQVTM and CDR2 ANQGSEA. After removal of 7 bases from V and 0 bases from J, the junction contained 5 bases not matched to a gene. The table came from immunoSEQ multiplex PCR; TCRdb's copy has only in-frame clones and leaves some out. The table lists some 290,000 clones, roughly 87% of them singletons. Comment on this clone: The antigen is unknown. Other nucleotide sequences in the sample specify the same CDR3.

This TCR was recovered from a man younger than 45 in good health and CMV-seronegative. The rearrangement uses TRBV29-1 and TRBJ1-1, with 7 positions matching TRBD1. Sequenced material: PBMCs. CDR3 DNA sequence: TGCAGCGCTGCGGGACAGATGAACACTGAAGCTTTCTTT. The encoded protein is CSAAGQMNTEAFF.